This paragraph reports one T cell receptor (beta chain). No antigen is known for it. No clone much larger than this one lies a single base away; base qualities are absent. Collaborating institutions collected whole blood in K2EDTA tubes following their own protocols. For TCRbeta analysis, collaborator samples were shipped as frozen whole blood, as isolated PBMCs, or as DNA extracted from either sample type. The data stem from a study of blood T cell repertoires in COVID-19 (dated by TCRdb to 2018 to 2021). Regarding the study in general: The collaborator samples originated in the United States, Italy and Spain and spanned the acute and convalescent phases of COVID-19. The prospective study material was composed of cDNA or gDNA derived from T cells, B-cell-depleted T cells, or PBMCs. Subjects who had been exposed to COVID-19, were actively infected with it, or had recovered from it provided the deeply sampled blood TCRbeta repertoires that made up the dataset. The repertoires were released in a freely available public database intended as a resource for research on the immune response to SARS-CoV-2. The samples were drawn from the first 160 participants of the ongoing ImmuneRACE study and from 950 to 1,500 subjects provided by 6 global collaborators. The sample metadata nearly always contained a de-identified subject ID, COVID-19 status, age in years and sex. Where HLA class I and class II types were available, the types were taken from metadata supplied by the sample provider, not from assay-based typing.

TCRbeta CDR3 regions were amplified from genomic DNA using the immunoSEQ Assay, a bias-controlled multiplex PCR. For the original study's pipeline: Nucleated cell counts per sample were estimated from amplification of reference gene primers within the assay. To quantify the absolute abundance of each unique TCRbeta CDR3 rearrangement, sequence reads were collapsed and filtered. For each sample, productive Simpson clonality was calculated as the square root of Simpson's diversity index over productive rearrangements. In TCRdb, the immuneACCESS table is reduced to in-frame sequences with V and J assigned. These tables do not hold every clone; where another copy was compared, an unresolved V gene accounts for under half, and the others remain unexplained. That table is the source of V, J and clone size, and D and trimming were worked out from the DNA. In this sample the table shows 25,000 to 30,000 clones, about 65% of which occur a single time. The top ten clonotypes cover about a sixth of the sample.

CDR1 and CDR2, per the germline V gene, are SGHRS and YFSETQ. Spanning cysteine to phenylalanine, the CDR3 consists of 17 amino acids. Only the CDR3 portion is preserved as DNA: 51 bases, with reading frame beginning at the first base. V lost 0 bases and J lost 1 base, and the count of bases not matched to a germline gene is 7. What the study reported, not specific to this receptor: How much clinical and demographic metadata was included differed by source and by participant, and the metadata was provided uncurated.

Sequenced: peripheral blood. Recombination connected TRBV5-1 to TRBJ1-1; TRBD1 lines up with 9 middle nucleotides. The sequence was obtained from a human donor in a cohort sampled during active COVID-19. This receptor has the CDR3 CASSLERPGQGNTEAFF. The DNA sequence is as follows: TGCGCCAGCAGCTTGGAAAGACCGGGACAGGGGAACACTGAAGCTTTCTTT.